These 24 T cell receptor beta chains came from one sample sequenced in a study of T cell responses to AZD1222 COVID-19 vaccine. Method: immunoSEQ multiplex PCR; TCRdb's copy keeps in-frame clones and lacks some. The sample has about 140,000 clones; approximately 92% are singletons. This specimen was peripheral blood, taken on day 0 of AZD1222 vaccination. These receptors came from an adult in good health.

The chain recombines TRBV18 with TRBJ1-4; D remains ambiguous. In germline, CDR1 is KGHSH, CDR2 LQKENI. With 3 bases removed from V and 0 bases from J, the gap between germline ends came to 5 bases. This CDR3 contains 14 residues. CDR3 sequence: CASSPRATNEKLFF. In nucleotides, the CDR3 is TGTGCCAGCTCACCGAGAGCAACTAATGAAAAACTGTTTTTT.

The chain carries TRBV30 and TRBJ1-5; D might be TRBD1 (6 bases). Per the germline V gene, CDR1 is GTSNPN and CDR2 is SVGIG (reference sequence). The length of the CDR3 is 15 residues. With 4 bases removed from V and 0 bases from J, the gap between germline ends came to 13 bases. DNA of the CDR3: TGTGCCTGGACACCGGGACATAATAGCAATCAGCCCCAGCATTTT. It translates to CAWTPGHNSNQPQHF.

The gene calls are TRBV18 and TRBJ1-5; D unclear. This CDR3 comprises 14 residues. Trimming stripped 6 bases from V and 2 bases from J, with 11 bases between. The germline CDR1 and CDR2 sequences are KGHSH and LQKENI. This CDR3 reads CASSSRVGNQPQHF. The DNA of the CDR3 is TGTGCCAGCTCCTCTAGGGTTGGCAATCAGCCCCAGCATTTT.

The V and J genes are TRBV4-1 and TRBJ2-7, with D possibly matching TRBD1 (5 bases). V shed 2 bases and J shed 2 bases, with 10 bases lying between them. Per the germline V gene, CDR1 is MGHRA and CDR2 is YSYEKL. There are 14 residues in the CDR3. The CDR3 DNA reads TGCGCCAGCAGCCAATTTCAGGGAACCTACGAGCAGTACTTC. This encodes CASSQFQGTYEQYF.

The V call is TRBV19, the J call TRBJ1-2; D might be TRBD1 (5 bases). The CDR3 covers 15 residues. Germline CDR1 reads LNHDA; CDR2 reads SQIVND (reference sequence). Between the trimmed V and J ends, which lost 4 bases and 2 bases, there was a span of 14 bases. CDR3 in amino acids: CASSNPGTVNYGYTF. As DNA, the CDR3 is TGTGCCAGTAGTAATCCAGGGACGGTAAACTATGGCTACACCTTC.

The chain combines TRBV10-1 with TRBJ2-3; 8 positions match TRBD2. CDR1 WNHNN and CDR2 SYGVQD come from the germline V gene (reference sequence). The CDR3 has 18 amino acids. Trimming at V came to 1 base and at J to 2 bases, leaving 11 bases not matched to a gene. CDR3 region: CASSEYLAAGDDTDTQYF. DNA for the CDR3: TGCGCCAGCAGTGAGTACCTTGCAGCGGGAGATGACACAGATACGCAGTATTTT.

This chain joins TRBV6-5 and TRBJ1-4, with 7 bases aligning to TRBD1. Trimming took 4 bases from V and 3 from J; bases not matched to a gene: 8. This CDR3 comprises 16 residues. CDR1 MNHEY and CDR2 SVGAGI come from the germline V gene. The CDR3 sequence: CASSSYNRGPNEKLFF. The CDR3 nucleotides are TGTGCCAGCAGTTCATACAACAGGGGCCCTAATGAAAAACTGTTTTTT.

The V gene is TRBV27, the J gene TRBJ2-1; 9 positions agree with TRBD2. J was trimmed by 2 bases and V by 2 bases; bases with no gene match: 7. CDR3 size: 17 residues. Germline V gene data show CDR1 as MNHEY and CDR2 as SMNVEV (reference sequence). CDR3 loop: CASSLAASGAPYNEQFF. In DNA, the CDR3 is TGTGCCAGCAGTTTAGCCGCTAGCGGGGCACCCTACAATGAGCAGTTCTTC.

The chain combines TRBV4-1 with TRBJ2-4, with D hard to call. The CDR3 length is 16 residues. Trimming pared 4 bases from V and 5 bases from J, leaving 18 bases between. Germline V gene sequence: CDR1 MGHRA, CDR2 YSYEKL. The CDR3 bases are TGCGCCAGCAGCCGCCGGGCCAACGAATTGGAAAACATTCAGTACTTC. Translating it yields CASSRRANELENIQYF.

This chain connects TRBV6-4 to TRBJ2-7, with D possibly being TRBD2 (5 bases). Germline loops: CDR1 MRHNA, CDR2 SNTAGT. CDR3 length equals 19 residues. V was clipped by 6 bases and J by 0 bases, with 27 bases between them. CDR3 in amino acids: CASREEFRTRDESSYEQYF. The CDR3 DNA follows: TGTGCCAGCAGGGAAGAATTTCGGACCCGGGATGAATCCTCCTACGAGCAGTACTTC.

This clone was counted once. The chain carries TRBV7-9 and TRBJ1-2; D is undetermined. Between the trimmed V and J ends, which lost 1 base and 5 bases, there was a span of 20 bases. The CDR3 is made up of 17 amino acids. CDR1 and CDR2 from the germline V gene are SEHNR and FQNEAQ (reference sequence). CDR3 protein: CASSLELGGPLNYGYTF. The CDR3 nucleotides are TGTGCCAGCAGCTTAGAACTGGGAGGGCCGCTGAATTATGGCTACACCTTC.

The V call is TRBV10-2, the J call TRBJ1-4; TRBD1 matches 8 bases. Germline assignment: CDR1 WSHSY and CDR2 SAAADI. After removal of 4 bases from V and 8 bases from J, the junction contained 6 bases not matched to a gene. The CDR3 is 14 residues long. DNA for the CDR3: TGCGCCAGCAGTGTCGACAGGGGTGGAGAAAAACTGTTTTTT. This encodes CASSVDRGGEKLFF.

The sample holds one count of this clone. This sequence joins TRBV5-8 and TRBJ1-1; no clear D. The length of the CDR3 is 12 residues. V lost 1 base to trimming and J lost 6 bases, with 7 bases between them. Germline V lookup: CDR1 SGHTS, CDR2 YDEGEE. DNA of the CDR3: TGTGCCAGCAGCTTGTGGGTCTCTGAAGCTTTCTTT. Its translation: CASSLWVSEAFF. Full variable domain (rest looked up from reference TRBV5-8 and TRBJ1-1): EAGVTQSPTHLIKTRGQQATLRCSPISGHTSVYWYQQALGLGLQFLLWYDEGEERNRGNFPPRFSGRQFPNYSSELNVNALELEDSALYLCASSLWVSEAFFGQGTRLTVV.

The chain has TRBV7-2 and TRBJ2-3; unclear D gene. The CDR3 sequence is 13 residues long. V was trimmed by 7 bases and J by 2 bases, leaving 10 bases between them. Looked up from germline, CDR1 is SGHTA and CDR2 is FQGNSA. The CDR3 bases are TGTGCCAGCACCCTCCGCTTCACAGATACGCAGTATTTT. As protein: CASTLRFTDTQYF.

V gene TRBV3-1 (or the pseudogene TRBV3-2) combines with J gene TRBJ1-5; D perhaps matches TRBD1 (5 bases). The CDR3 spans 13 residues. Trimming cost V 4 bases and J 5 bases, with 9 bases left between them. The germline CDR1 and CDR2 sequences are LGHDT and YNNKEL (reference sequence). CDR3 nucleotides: TGTGCCAGCAGCCGTGGGGGTGATCAGCCCCAGCATTTT. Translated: CASSRGGDQPQHF.

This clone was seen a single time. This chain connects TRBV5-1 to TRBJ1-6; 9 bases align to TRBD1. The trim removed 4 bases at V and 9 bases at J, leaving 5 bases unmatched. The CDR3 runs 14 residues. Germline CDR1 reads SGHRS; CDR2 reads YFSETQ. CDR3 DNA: TGCGCCAGCAGCATGGACAGGGGAAGTTCACCCCTCCACTTT. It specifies CASSMDRGSSPLHF.

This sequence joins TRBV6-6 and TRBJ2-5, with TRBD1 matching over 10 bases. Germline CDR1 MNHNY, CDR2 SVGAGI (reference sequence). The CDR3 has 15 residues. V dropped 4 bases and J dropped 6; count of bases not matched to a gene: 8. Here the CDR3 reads CASSLPTGGVQTQYF. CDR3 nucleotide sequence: TGTGCCAGCAGTTTGCCGACAGGGGGCGTCCAGACCCAGTACTTC.

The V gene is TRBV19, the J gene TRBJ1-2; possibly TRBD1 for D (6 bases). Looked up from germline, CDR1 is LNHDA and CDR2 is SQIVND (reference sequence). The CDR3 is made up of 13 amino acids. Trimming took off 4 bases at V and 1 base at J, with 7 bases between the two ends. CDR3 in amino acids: CASSKQGNYGYTF. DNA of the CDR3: TGTGCCAGTAGTAAACAGGGTAACTATGGCTACACCTTC.

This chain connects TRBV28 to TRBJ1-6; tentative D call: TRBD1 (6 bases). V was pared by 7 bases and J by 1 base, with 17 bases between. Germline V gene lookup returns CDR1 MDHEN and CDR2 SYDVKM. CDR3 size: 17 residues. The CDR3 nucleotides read TGTGCCAGCAAGGGTCCTAGCACAGGGTCCTATAATTCACCCCTCCACTTT. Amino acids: CASKGPSTGSYNSPLHF.

The CDR3 reads CATSRDIGLAVLAKNIQYF. DNA for the CDR3: TGTGCCACCAGCAGAGATATAGGACTAGCGGTGTTAGCCAAAAACATTCAGTACTTC. This sequence joins TRBV15 and TRBJ2-4; 10 bases map to TRBD2. Germline V lookup: CDR1 LNHNV, CDR2 YYDKDF (reference sequence). V shed 0 bases and J 0 bases; nucleotides not matched to a gene: 8. The CDR3 is 19 amino acids.

The CDR3 protein is CASSESRGRGSNQPQHF. The DNA of the CDR3 is TGTGCCAGCAGCGAGTCCAGGGGGAGGGGTAGCAATCAGCCCCAGCATTTT. The chain employs TRBV7-8 and TRBJ1-5, with TRBD1 matching over 7 bases. V trimming: 5 bases; J trimming: 0 bases; junction bases outside the gene matches: 10. Germline assignment: CDR1 SGHVS and CDR2 FQNEAQ. The CDR3 contains 17 residues.

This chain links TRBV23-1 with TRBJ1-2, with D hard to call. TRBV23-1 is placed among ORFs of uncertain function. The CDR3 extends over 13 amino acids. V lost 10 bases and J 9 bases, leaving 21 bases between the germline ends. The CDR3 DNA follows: TGCGCCACCCCGCCTGAGGTGGTCATGCGCTACACCTTC. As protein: CATPPEVVMRYTF.

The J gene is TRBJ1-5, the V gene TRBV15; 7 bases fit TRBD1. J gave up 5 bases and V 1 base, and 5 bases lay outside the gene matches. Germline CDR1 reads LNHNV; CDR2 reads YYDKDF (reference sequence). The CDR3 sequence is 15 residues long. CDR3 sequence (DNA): TGTGCCACCAGCAGAGCAGACAGGGTTGATCAGCCCCAGCATTTT. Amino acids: CATSRADRVDQPQHF.

CDR3 loop: CASSLSSGSNNEQFF. The DNA of the CDR3 is TGTGCCAGCAGCTTAAGTAGCGGGAGTAACAATGAGCAGTTCTTC. The chain recombines TRBV7-3 with TRBJ2-1, with TRBD2 identical over 9 bases. Germline lookup yields CDR1 SGHTA and CDR2 FQGTGA. Trimming at V came to 1 base and at J to 5 bases, leaving 3 bases not matched to a gene. The CDR3 is 15 amino acids.